One sample yielded the 15 T cell receptor beta chains listed below, sequenced in a study of post-analysis software for immune sequencing data. cDNA libraries for TCR beta contained unique molecular identifiers. TCRdb fed the PCR reads into MiXCR, producing one record per CDR3 protein. Of 180,000 or so distinct CDR3 sequences listed, around 29% are singletons. No antigens are known for them. Study-wide points: Higher frequency in patients than in controls was seen for about five TRBV segments, with TRBV5-6, TRBV5-1 and TRBV20-1 among them.

Input material: blood. All receptors derive from a girl aged 2-17 years with multiple sclerosis.

This clonotype was counted only a few times. The chain has TRBV12-3 or TRBV12-4 and TRBJ2-1; D possibly matches TRBD1 or TRBD2 (5 bases each). V was pared by 4 bases and J by 1 base, with 17 bases between. The CDR3 has 17 amino acids. CDR3 nucleotides: TGTGCCAGCAGTTACCCTCCTTGGGGACCTTCCTACAATGAGCAGTTCTTC. Encoded protein: CASSYPPWGPSYNEQFF.

This clonotype has a count of ten or more. The chain recombines TRBV28 with TRBJ2-4, with TRBD2 as a possible D gene (6 bases). V was shortened by 9 bases and J by 0 bases, with 12 bases between the two germline ends. This CDR3 region has 14 residues. The germline V gene has CDR1 MDHEN and CDR2 SYDVKM. The CDR3 DNA sequence: TGTGCCAGTTTAGCGGAAATAGCCAAAAACATTCAGTACTTC. This gives the protein CASLAEIAKNIQYF.

This clonotype was recorded many times. V gene TRBV6-1 combines with J gene TRBJ2-6, with D perhaps TRBD1 (5 bases). Germline V gene sequence: CDR1 MNHNS, CDR2 SASEGT. The V gene lost 6 bases and the J gene lost 2 bases, with 14 bases spanning the gap. The CDR3 has 16 residues. CDR3 nucleotide sequence: TGTGCCAGCAGGGTAGCTCAGGGAACTGGGGCCAACGTCCTGACTTTC. Protein: CASRVAQGTGANVLTF.

A note on this clonotype: Possible read error: a much larger clone is one base away. The chain combines TRBV7-2 with TRBJ2-1; D gene uncertain. CDR1 is SGHTA, CDR2 FQGNSA, per germline. The CDR3 spans 11 residues. CDR3 coding DNA: TGTGCCAGCTCCAAACCCAATAAGCAGTTCTTC. It specifies CASSKPNKQFF.

Notes on this clonotype: This may stem from a read error, because a much larger clone lies one nucleotide away. The chain uses TRBV13 and TRBJ2-4, with D maybe TRBD2 (6 bases). The end of the DNA is better explained by TRBJ2-7, so the J call may be wrong. Germline CDR1 reads PRHDT; CDR2 reads FYEKMQ (reference sequence). The CDR3 is 14 residues long. The chain's CDR3 is CASSLAGGAVEQYF. DNA of the CDR3: TGTGCCAGCAGCTTAGCCGGCGGGGCCGTCGAGCAGTACTTC.

This clonotype turned up a few times. The V call is TRBV12-3 or TRBV12-4, the J call TRBJ1-5; no clear D. With 0 bases removed from V and 6 bases from J, the gap between germline ends came to 12 bases. This CDR3 spans 15 amino acids. The CDR3 DNA follows: TGTGCCAGCAGTTTAGCCCAAGGTGGCGGTCAGCCCCAGCATTTT. It is translated as CASSLAQGGGQPQHF.

The chain is built from TRBV5-5 and TRBJ1-1; D gene ambiguous. Per the germline V gene, CDR1 is SGHKS and CDR2 is YYEKEE (reference sequence). Trimming removed 0 bases from V and 8 bases from J, with 14 bases in between. The CDR3 is 14 residues long. CDR3 bases: TGTGCCAGCAGCTTGGCCCGGGAAGCGGGAGAAGCTTTCTTT. This translates into CASSLAREAGEAFF.

As concerns this clonotype: A read error may be the cause here, since a much bigger clone is one base away. The V gene is TRBV20-1, the J gene TRBJ2-7; D unresolved. The CDR3 has 15 residues. V was trimmed by 0 bases and J by 2 bases, leaving 14 bases between them. Germline V gene lookup returns CDR1 DFQATT and CDR2 SNEGSKA (reference sequence). DNA of the CDR3: TGCAGTGCTAGAGAGACTCGGCAGTTCCCCTACGAGCAGTACTTC. Translation gives CSARETRQFPYEQYF.

This clonotype turned up a few times. The gene calls are TRBV15 and TRBJ2-1, with TRBD2 identical over 9 bases. The DNA end is more similar to TRBJ2-7, so the J call may be wrong. The CDR3 contains 15 residues. From germline, CDR1 is LNHNV and CDR2 YYDKDF (reference sequence). The CDR3: CATSRTSGSYNEQYF. CDR3 sequence (DNA): TGTGCCACCAGCAGGACTAGCGGATCCTACAATGAGCAGTACTTC.

The V gene is TRBV5-1, the J gene TRBJ2-7; the D is unclear. With 4 bases removed from V and 2 bases from J, the gap between germline ends came to 7 bases. This CDR3 is built from 12 residues. Germline V lookup: CDR1 SGHRS, CDR2 YFSETQ. This chain's CDR3 is CASSTRAYEQYF. CDR3 nucleotides: TGCGCCAGCAGCACCCGGGCCTACGAGCAGTACTTC.

As regards this clonotype: This may be a read error, as it is one base from a much larger clone. The chain links TRBV6-5 to TRBJ2-5; no clear D gene. The closer fit of TRBJ2-1 to the DNA end suggests the J call may be wrong. The CDR3 spans 12 residues. The V gene's germline CDR1 is MNHEY and CDR2 SVGAGI. The CDR3 nucleotides are TGTGCCAGCAGTTACAACCAAGAGACCCAGTTCTTC. Amino acid sequence: CASSYNQETQFF.

Worth noting for this clonotype: A read error is possible here, since a much larger clone lies one base away. The gene calls are TRBV7-9 and TRBJ2-7, with TRBD2 identical over 9 bases. CDR1 and CDR2 (germline): SEHNR, FQNEAQ (reference sequence). The junction had 13 bases not matched to a gene; V was cut back by 6 bases and J by 7 bases. This CDR3 spans 15 amino acids. The CDR3 sequence is CASSLRSGSKNEQYF. The CDR3 region has the DNA TGTGCCAGCAGTCTACGTAGCGGGAGTAAGAATGAGCAGTACTTC.

In its sample, this clonotype was seen many times. V is TRBV6-6 and J is TRBJ1-2; D is possibly TRBD1 (6 bases). CDR3 length: 16 residues. V shed 5 bases and J shed 0 bases, with 16 bases lying between them. Germline-derived CDR1 and CDR2 are MNHNY and SVGAGI (reference sequence). DNA of the CDR3: TGTGCCAGCAGTATAAACACAGGGAAAGCTAACTATGGCTACACCTTC. Amino acid sequence: CASSINTGKANYGYTF.

Ten or more counts support this clonotype. J is TRBJ2-7 and V is TRBV20-1, with D perhaps TRBD1 or TRBD2 (5 bases each). Germline-derived CDR1 and CDR2 are DFQATT and SNEGSKA (reference sequence). Trimming cost V 3 bases and J 4 bases, with 16 bases left between them. This CDR3 is built from 14 residues. CDR3 region: CSASAPGRWYEQYF. The CDR3 DNA sequence: TGCAGTGCTAGTGCACCGGGACGATGGTACGAGCAGTACTTC.

This clonotype was observed a few times. This may arise from a read error, as a much more abundant clone is one base away. J is TRBJ2-3 and V is TRBV5-1; no definite D call. With 4 bases removed from V and 0 bases from J, the gap between germline ends came to 9 bases. The CDR3 extends over 14 amino acids. Germline V gene lookup returns CDR1 SGHRS and CDR2 YFSETQ. For the CDR3, the DNA is TGCGCCAGCAGCCCACCGACTAGCACAGATACGCAGTATTTT. It encodes CASSPPTSTDTQYF.